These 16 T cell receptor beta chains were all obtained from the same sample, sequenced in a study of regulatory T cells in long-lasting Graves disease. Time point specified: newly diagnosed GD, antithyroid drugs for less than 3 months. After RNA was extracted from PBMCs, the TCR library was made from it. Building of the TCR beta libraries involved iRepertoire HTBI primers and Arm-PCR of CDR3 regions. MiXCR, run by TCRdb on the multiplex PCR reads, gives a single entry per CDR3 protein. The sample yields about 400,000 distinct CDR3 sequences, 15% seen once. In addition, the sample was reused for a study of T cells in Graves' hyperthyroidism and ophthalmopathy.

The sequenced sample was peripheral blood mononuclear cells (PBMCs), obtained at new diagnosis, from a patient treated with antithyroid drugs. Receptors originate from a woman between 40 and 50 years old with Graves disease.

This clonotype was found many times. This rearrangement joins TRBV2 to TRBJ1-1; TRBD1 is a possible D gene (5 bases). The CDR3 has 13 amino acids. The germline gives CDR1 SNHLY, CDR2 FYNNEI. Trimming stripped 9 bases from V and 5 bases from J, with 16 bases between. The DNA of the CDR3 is TGTGCCAGAATGATAGGGGAGGGGACTGAAGCTTTCTTT. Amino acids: CARMIGEGTEAFF. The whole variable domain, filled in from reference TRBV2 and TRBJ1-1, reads EPEVTQTPSHQVTQMGQEVILRCVPISNHLYFYWYRQILGQKVEFLVSFYNNEISEKSEIFDDQFSVERPDGSNFTLKIRSTKLEDSAMYFCARMIGEGTEAFFGQGTRLTVV.

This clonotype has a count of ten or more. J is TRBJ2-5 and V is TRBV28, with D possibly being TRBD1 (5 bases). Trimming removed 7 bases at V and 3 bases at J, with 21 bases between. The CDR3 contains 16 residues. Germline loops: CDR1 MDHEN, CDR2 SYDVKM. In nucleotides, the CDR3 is TGTGCCAGCACCCCGTTGATTGGGGCACAGAAAGAGACCCAGTACTTC. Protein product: CASTPLIGAQKETQYF.

The CDR3 here is CASSLDGRNTYNEQFF. CDR3 nucleotides: TGCGCCAGCAGCTTGGACGGGAGGAACACCTACAATGAGCAGTTCTTC. The chain carries TRBV5-1 and TRBJ2-1, with 7 bases matching TRBD2. Germline assignment: CDR1 SGHRS and CDR2 YFSETQ. The CDR3 consists of 16 residues. V shed 0 bases, J shed 2 bases, and the junction held 5 bases outside the gene matches.

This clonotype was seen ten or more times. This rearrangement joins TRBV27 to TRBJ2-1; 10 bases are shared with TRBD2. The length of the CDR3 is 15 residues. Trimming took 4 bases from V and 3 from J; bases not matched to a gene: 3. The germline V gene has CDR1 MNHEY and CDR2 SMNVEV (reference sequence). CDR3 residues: CASSSRLAGYNEQFF. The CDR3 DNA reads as TGTGCCAGCAGTTCCCGACTAGCGGGCTACAATGAGCAGTTCTTC.

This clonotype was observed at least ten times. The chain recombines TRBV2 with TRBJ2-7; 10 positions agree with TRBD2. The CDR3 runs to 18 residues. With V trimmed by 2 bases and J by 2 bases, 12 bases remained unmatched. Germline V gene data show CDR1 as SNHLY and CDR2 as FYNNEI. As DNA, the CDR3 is TGTGCCAGCAGTGAATGGGGAGCGGGAGGGACTTTAACCTACGAGCAGTACTTC. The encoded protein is CASSEWGAGGTLTYEQYF.

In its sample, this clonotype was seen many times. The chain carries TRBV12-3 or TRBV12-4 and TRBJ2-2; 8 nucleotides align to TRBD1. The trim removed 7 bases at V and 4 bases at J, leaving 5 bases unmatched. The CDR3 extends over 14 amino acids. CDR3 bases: TGTGCCAGCACTACAGGGGGTTTCACCGGGGAGCTGTTTTTT. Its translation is CASTTGGFTGELFF.

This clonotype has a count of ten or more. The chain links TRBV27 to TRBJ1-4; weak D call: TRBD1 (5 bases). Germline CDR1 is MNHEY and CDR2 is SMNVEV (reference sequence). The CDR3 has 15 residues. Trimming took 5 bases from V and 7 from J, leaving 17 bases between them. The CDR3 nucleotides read TGTGCCAGCAGTACCCGGGGAGGGGTAGGTGAAAAACTGTTTTTT. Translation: CASSTRGGVGEKLFF.

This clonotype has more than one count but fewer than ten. The CDR3 region is CSARAPGQGDNSPLHF. In DNA, the CDR3 is TGCAGTGCTAGAGCCCCCGGCCAGGGGGATAATTCACCCCTCCACTTT. The chain employs TRBV20-1 and TRBJ1-6, with 7 bases that match TRBD1. V trimming: 1 base; J trimming: 5 bases; junction bases outside the gene matches: 8. Germline values: CDR1 DFQATT, CDR2 SNEGSKA (reference sequence). CDR3 length: 16 residues.

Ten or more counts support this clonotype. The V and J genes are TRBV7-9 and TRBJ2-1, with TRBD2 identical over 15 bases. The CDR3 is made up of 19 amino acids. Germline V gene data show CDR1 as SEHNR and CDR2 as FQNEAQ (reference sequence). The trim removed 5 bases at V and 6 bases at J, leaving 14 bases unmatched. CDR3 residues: CASSPTPGLAGGPLNEQFF. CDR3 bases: TGTGCCAGCAGCCCCACCCCCGGACTAGCGGGAGGGCCTCTCAATGAGCAGTTCTTC.

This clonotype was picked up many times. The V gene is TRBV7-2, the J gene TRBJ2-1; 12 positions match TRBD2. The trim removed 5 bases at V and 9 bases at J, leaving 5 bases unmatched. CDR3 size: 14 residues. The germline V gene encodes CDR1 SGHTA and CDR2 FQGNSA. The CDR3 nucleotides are TGTGCCAGCAGCGCGGGACTAGCGGGTAGTGAGCAGTTCTTC. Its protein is CASSAGLAGSEQFF. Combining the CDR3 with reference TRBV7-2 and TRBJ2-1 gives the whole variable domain GAGVSQSPSNKVTEKGKDVELRCDPISGHTALYWYRQSLGQGLEFLIYFQGNSAPDKSGLPSDRFSAERTGGSVSTLTIQRTQQEDSAVYLCASSAGLAGSEQFFGPGTRLTVL.

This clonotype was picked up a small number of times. Written as DNA, the CDR3 is TGTGCCAGCAGGGGTCTGACTGAGAATGAGCAGTTCTTC. It yields the protein CASRGLTENEQFF. The rearrangement links TRBV12-3 or TRBV12-4 to TRBJ2-1; D not certain. With 6 bases removed from V and 7 bases from J, the gap between germline ends came to 13 bases. The CDR3 extends over 13 amino acids.

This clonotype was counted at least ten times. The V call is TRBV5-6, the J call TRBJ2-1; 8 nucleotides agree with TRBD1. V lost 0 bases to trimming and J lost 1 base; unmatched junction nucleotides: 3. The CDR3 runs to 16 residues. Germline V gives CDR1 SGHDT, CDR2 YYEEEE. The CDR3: CASSLEDRESYNEQFF. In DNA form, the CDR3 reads TGTGCCAGCAGCTTGGAGGACAGGGAATCCTACAATGAGCAGTTCTTC. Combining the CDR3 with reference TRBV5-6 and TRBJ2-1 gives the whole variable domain DAGVTQSPTHLIKTRGQQVTLRCSPKSGHDTVSWYQQALGQGPQFIFQYYEEEERQRGNFPDRFSGHQFPNYSSELNVNALLLGDSALYLCASSLEDRESYNEQFFGPGTRLTVL.

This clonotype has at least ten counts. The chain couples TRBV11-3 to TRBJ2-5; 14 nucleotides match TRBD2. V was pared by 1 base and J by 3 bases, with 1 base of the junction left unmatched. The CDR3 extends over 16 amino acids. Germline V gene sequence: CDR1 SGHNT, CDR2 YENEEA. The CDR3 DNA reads TGTGCCAGCAGCTTAGGGGGACTAGCGGGAGAAGAGACCCAGTACTTC. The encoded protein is CASSLGGLAGEETQYF.

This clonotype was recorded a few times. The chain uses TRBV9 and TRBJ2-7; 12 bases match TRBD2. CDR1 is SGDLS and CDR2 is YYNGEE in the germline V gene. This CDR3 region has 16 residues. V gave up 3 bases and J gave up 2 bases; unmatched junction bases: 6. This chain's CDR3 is CASSDKLAGGTYEQYF. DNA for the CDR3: TGTGCCAGCAGCGACAAACTAGCGGGAGGCACCTACGAGCAGTACTTC.

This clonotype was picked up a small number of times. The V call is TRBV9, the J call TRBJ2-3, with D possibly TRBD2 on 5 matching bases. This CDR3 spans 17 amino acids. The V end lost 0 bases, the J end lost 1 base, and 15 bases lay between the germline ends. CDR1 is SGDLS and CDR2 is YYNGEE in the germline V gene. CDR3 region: CASSVEERGPGTDTQYF. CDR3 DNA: TGTGCCAGCAGCGTAGAGGAGAGAGGGCCGGGCACAGATACGCAGTATTTT.

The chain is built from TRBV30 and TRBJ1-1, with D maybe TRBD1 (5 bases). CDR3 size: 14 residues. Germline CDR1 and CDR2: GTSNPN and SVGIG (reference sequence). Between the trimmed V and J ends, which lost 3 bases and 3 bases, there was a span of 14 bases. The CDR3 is CAWSPGPWDTEAFF. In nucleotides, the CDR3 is TGTGCCTGGAGCCCGGGACCTTGGGACACTGAAGCTTTCTTT.